This T cell receptor (beta chain) was captured in a study of blood T cell repertoires in COVID-19. In the study overall: Sites in the United States, Italy and Spain provided acute and convalescent COVID-19 samples. Sample material is recorded as cDNA or gDNA derived from T cells, B-cell-depleted T cells, or PBMCs.

Germline CDR1 reads MNHEY; CDR2 reads SMNVEV (reference sequence). V was pared by 6 bases and J by 2 bases, with 2 bases of the junction left unmatched. There are 13 residues in the CDR3. Authors' processing steps: Reference gene primer amplification yielded estimated nucleated cell counts. The repertoire was sequenced with immunoSEQ multiplex PCR; TCRdb's copy has only in-frame clones and lacks some. That table furnishes V, J and clone size, whereas the DNA furnished D and trimming. This table holds 40,000 to 55,000 clones, 86% found once. This clone was detected only once. The clonotype was recovered from a human donor in a cohort sampled during active COVID-19. The sample was peripheral blood. This sequence joins TRBV27 and TRBJ2-7; 9 positions agree with TRBD1. CDR3 nucleotide sequence: TGTGCCAGCAGGGGACAGGGAACCTACGAGCAGTACTTC. Translating gives CASRGQGTYEQYF.